This T cell receptor (beta chain) is drawn from a study of blood T cell repertoires in COVID-19. Looking at the study overall: Acute and convalescent COVID-19 samples came from the United States, Italy and Spain. The analysed material was cDNA or gDNA that came from T cells, B-cell-depleted T cells, or PBMCs.

This CDR3 is 16 amino acids long. CDR1 LNHDA and CDR2 SQIVND come from the germline V gene (reference sequence). V gave up 5 bases and J gave up 3 bases; unmatched junction bases: 9. Authors' analysis steps: Amplification with reference gene primers provided the estimates of nucleated cell counts. This table comes from immunoSEQ multiplex PCR, and its TCRdb copy is limited to in-frame clones, with some not included. V and J calls and clone size are as listed in that table; D and trimming were resolved from the DNA. Altogether about 170,000 clones are present, approximately 83% being singletons, with the ten largest covering about 2%.

The gene calls are TRBV19 and TRBJ2-5; 10 positions agree with TRBD2. The material sequenced was peripheral blood. This clonotype was sampled from a woman of 80 years or more with acute or convalescent COVID-19. CDR3 region: CASSDIAGGREETQYF. CDR3 coding DNA: TGTGCCAGTAGTGACATAGCGGGGGGTCGCGAAGAGACCCAGTACTTC.